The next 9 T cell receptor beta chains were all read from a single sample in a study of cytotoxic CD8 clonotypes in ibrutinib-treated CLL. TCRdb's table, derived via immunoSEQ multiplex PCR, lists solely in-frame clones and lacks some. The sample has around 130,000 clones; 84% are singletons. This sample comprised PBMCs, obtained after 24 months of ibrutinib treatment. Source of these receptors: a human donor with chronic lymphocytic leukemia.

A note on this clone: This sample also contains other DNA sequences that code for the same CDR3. This chain's CDR3 is CASSYLGNQPQHF. CDR3 nucleotide sequence: TGTGCCAGCAGTTACCTCGGCAATCAGCCCCAGCATTTT. This sequence joins TRBV6-5 and TRBJ1-5, with D hard to call. CDR1 is MNHEY, CDR2 SVGAGI, per germline. This CDR3 is 13 amino acids long. V was clipped by 2 bases and J by 2 bases, with 4 bases between them.

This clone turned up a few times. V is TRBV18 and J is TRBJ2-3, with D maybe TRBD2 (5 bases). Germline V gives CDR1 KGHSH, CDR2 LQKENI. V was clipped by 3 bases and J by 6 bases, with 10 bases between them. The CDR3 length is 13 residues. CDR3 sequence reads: CASSPAGSDTQYF. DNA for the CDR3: TGTGCCAGCTCACCGGCGGGTTCGGATACGCAGTATTTT.

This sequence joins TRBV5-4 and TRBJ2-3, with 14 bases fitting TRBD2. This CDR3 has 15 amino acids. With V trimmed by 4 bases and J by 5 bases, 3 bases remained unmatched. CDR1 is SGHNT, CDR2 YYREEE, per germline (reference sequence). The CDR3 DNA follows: TGTGCCAGCAGCCAAGGACTAGCGGGGGGAGATACGCAGTATTTT. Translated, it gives CASSQGLAGGDTQYF.

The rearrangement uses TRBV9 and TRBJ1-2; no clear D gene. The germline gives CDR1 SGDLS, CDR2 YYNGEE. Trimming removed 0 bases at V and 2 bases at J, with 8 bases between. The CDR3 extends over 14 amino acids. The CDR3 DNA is TGTGCCAGCAGCGTAGGATCCGGGAACTATGGCTACACCTTC. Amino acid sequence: CASSVGSGNYGYTF.

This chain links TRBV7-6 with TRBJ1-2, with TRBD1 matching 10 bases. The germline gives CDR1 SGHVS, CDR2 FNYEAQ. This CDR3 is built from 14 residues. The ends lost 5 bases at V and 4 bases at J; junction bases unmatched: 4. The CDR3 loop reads CASSGQGEGYGYTF. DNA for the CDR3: TGTGCCAGCAGCGGACAGGGGGAAGGCTATGGCTACACCTTC.

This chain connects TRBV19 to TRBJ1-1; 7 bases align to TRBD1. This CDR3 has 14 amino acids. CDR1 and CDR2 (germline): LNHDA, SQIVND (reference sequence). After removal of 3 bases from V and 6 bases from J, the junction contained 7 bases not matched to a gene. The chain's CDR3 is CASSIGTAGSEAFF. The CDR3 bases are TGTGCCAGTAGTATCGGGACAGCGGGGTCTGAAGCTTTCTTT.

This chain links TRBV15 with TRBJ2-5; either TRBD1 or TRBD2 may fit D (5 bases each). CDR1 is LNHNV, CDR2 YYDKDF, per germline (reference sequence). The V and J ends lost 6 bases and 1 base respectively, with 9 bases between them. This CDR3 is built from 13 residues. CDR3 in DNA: TGTGCCACCAGGGGACCATCCCAAGAGACCCAGTACTTC. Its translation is CATRGPSQETQYF.

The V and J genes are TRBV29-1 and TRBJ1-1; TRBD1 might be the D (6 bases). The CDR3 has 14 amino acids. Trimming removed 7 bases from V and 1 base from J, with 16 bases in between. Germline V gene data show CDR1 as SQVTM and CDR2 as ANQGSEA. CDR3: CSALWGQANTEAFF. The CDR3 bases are TGCAGCGCCCTGTGGGGGCAGGCGAACACTGAAGCTTTCTTT.

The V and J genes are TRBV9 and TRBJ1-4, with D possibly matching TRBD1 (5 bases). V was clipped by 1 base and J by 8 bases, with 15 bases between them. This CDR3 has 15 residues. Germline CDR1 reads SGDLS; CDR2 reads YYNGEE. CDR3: CASSVRDSNREKLFF. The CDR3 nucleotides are TGTGCCAGCAGCGTAAGGGACTCTAATAGGGAAAAACTGTTTTTT.